This record covers a single T cell receptor beta chain. This sample is drawn from a study of identical twins. TCRdb used MiXCR to reprocess the 5' RACE reads, holding one entry per CDR3 protein. The sample holds around 1.7 million distinct CDR3 sequences, around 33% seen once. With 3 bases clipped from V and 4 bases from J, the junction kept 5 bases outside the gene matches. Germline V gives CDR1 SGHTA, CDR2 FQGNSA. The CDR3 consists of 15 residues. The receptor was isolated from a newborn girl in good health. The chain employs TRBV7-2 and TRBJ2-2, with 7 bases aligning to TRBD1. The sequenced sample consisted of cord blood. Here the CDR3 DNA reads TGTGCCAGCAGCTTCCGACAGGGAACCACCGGGGAGCTGTTTTTT. Its protein product is CASSFRQGTTGELFF. The variable domain in full, completed from reference TRBV7-2 and TRBJ2-2, reads GAGVSQSPSNKVTEKGKDVELRCDPISGHTALYWYRQSLGQGLEFLIYFQGNSAPDKSGLPSDRFSAERTGGSVSTLTIQRTQQEDSAVYLCASSFRQGTTGELFFGEGSRLTVL.